This passage covers 23 T cell receptor beta chains from one sample sequenced in a study of tumor-infiltrating lymphocytes in primary liver carcinoma. Reverse transcription of approximately 500 ng total RNA with a constant-region primer produced TCR beta cDNA. Slightly modified ARM-PCR, run as three nested multiplex PCR rounds, produced the TCR beta libraries. TRBV1-TRBV30 forward and Cbeta reverse primers drove the first two roughly 10-cycle rounds. One entry per CDR3 protein results from TCRdb running MiXCR on the multiplex PCR reads. The table lists 50,000 to 65,000 distinct CDR3 sequences, about two thirds of them singletons. Co-extraction of both nucleic acids (RNA and DNA) used about 18-31 mg of unsorted bulk tissue. Sequencing was performed on liver tumor tissue from sampling region 4. The subset: tumor region T4, right-lateral pole. The source is a man between 40 and 49 years old with primary liver carcinoma and hepatitis B virus infection.

Regarding this clonotype: The junction departs from the called germline gene at one end, perhaps through a read error. The genes are TRBV11-2 and TRBJ2-2; perhaps TRBD2 as D (5 bases). Germline V CDR1 and CDR2: SGHAT, FQNNGV. This CDR3 region has 17 residues. For the CDR3, the DNA is TGTGCCAATAGCTTAGCATTAGGAGGTGCGAACACTGGGGAGCTGTTTTTT. It is translated as CANSLALGGANTGELFF.

Only a few counts were recorded for this clonotype. One junction end disagrees with the germline gene, perhaps due to a read error. This chain links TRBV11-2 with TRBJ1-4; no clear D gene. Germline values: CDR1 SGHAT, CDR2 FQNNGV. The CDR3 extends over 15 amino acids. The CDR3 nucleotides are TGTGCCAACAGTTTAGACGGGTTCGCTAATGAAAAGCTGTTTTTT. Translating gives CANSLDGFANEKLFF.

The rearrangement joins TRBV10-3 to TRBJ2-7, with TRBD2 identical over 8 bases. Germline values: CDR1 ENHRY, CDR2 SYGVKD. This CDR3 is 19 amino acids long. V lost 7 bases and J lost 0; bases outside the gene matches: 20. The CDR3 DNA reads TGTGCCATCACTAAACAATCGGGACTAACGGGAGGGTTCTCCTACGAGCAGTACTTC. Encoded protein: CAITKQSGLTGGFSYEQYF.

This clonotype appeared a single time. Since a much larger clone is just one base distant, this may be a read error. The rearrangement links TRBV29-1 to TRBJ2-1; D remains ambiguous. CDR1 is SQVTM and CDR2 is ANQGSEA in the germline V gene. V was pared by 6 bases and J by 3 bases, with 9 bases between. The CDR3 has 12 residues. Here the CDR3 DNA reads TGCAGCGTGATAGGTGACTACAATGAGCAGTTCTTC. Residues: CSVIGDYNEQFF.

Points on this clonotype: At one end, the junction sequence differs from germline, possibly due to a read error. This sequence joins TRBV6-6 and TRBJ2-2; possibly TRBD2 for D (5 bases). The CDR3 totals 12 residues. Germline V gene lookup returns CDR1 MNHNY and CDR2 SVGAGI (reference sequence). CDR3 loop: CASNKNTGEMFF. The CDR3 DNA is TGTGCCAGCAACAAGAACACCGGGGAGATGTTTTTT.

This clonotype was counted once. Its ends do not fully match the called genes, so a read error is possible. The chain employs TRBV12-3 or TRBV12-4 and TRBJ2-3; 7 positions agree with TRBD1. The CDR3 is 17 amino acids. CDR3 sequence reads: CVSSYRRDSLFTDTQCF. Here the CDR3 DNA reads TGTGTCAGCAGTTATCGCCGGGACAGTTTATTTACAGATACGCAGTGTTTT.

The sample holds a few counts of this clonotype. The junction differs from germline at one of its ends, possibly a read error. The chain recombines TRBV11-2 with TRBJ2-1; no clear D gene. The germline V gene encodes CDR1 SGHAT and CDR2 FQNNGV. This CDR3 spans 17 amino acids. CDR3 sequence reads: CVSSLESTRGSYNEQFF. The DNA of the CDR3 is TGTGTCAGCAGTTTAGAATCCACGCGTGGCTCCTACAATGAGCAGTTCTTC.

With regard to this clonotype: The missing conserved phenylalanine or tryptophan at the end of this CDR3 makes a read error likely. The V gene is TRBV29-1, the J gene TRBJ2-2; 8 bases match TRBD2. This CDR3 has 14 residues. Germline V gene sequence: CDR1 SQVTM, CDR2 ANQGSEA. Trimming at V came to 5 bases and at J to 6 bases, leaving 8 bases not matched to a gene. The CDR3 DNA is TGCAGCGTTACACTAGCGGCTAACGCCGGGGAGCTGTTTTTA. Translating it yields CSVTLAANAGELFL.

With respect to this clonotype: An end of the junction does not agree with germline; a read error may underlie this. The chain recombines TRBV30 with TRBJ2-6; the D call may be TRBD1 or TRBD2 (5 bases each). The CDR3 covers 16 residues. Germline CDR1 GTSNPN, CDR2 SVGIG (reference sequence). This CDR3 is CAWSAQPISGTKVLTF. CDR3 nucleotides: TGTGCCTGGAGTGCACAGCCGATCTCTGGGACCAAGGTCCTGACTTTC.

This clonotype was seen a few times. This sequence joins TRBV6-5 and TRBJ2-3; TRBD2 matches at 8 bases. CDR1 MNHEY and CDR2 SVGAGI come from the germline V gene. Unmatched junction bases numbered 2, after V lost 2 bases and J lost 1 base. This CDR3 has 15 residues. CDR3 sequence (DNA): TGTGCCAGCAGTTACGCGGGACTAGGCACAGATACGCAGTATTTT. It translates to CASSYAGLGTDTQYF.

This clonotype was found a few times. A much larger clone sits a single nucleotide away, making a read error possible. Since no conserved phenylalanine or tryptophan closes the CDR3, a read error is the likely cause. The rearrangement joins TRBV6-1 to TRBJ2-7; D is perhaps TRBD2 (5 bases). Trimming pared 2 bases from V and 2 bases from J, leaving 10 bases between. The CDR3 is 14 residues long. CDR1 is MNHNS, CDR2 SASEGT, per germline. CDR3 in amino acids: CASSEITGTYEQYL. For the CDR3, the DNA is TGTGCCAGCAGTGAAATAACCGGGACCTACGAGCAGTACCTC.

The V call is TRBV19, the J call TRBJ2-2; 8 bases fit TRBD1. The CDR3 sequence is 13 residues long. The germline V gene encodes CDR1 LNHDA and CDR2 SQIVND (reference sequence). Here the CDR3 reads CVTGTGGTGELFF. The DNA for the CDR3 is TGTGTCACCGGGACAGGTGGGACCGGGGAGCTGTTTTTT.

This clonotype was seen a single time. The CDR3 DNA follows: TGTGCCGTACAACTAATTGGGGGAATCGGGGAGCTGTTTTTT. This translates into CAVQLIGGIGELFF. The chain uses TRBV10-3 and TRBJ2-2; perhaps D is TRBD1 or TRBD2 (5 bases each). CDR3 size: 14 residues. Germline values: CDR1 ENHRY, CDR2 SYGVKD. The V and J ends lost 11 bases and 7 bases respectively, with 20 bases between them.

A remark on this clonotype: At one end, the junction sequence differs from germline, possibly due to a read error. The chain combines TRBV5-4 with TRBJ2-5; weak D call: TRBD1 (6 bases). The CDR3 is 14 amino acids. CDR1 is SGHNT and CDR2 is YYREEE in the germline V gene (reference sequence). This CDR3 reads CASSSGRGGETQYF. The CDR3 DNA follows: TGCGCCAGCAGCTCGGGCAGGGGCGGAGAGACCCAGTACTTC.

By its share, this clonotype is medium-sized. The rearrangement links TRBV6-5 to TRBJ2-3; 8 positions match TRBD2. The CDR3 runs 16 residues. Trimming at V came to 5 bases and at J to 5 bases, leaving 12 bases not matched to a gene. CDR1 is MNHEY, CDR2 SVGAGI, per germline. CDR3 amino acids: CASSPSWAGGGDTQYF. CDR3 coding DNA: TGTGCCAGCAGTCCATCTTGGGCGGGAGGAGGAGATACGCAGTATTTT.

The chain recombines TRBV4-1 with TRBJ2-7; D possibly corresponds to TRBD2 (6 bases). Germline V gene sequence: CDR1 MGHRA, CDR2 YSYEKL. CDR3 length: 15 residues. Deletions cut 4 bases from V and 4 bases from J, with 17 bases between. The CDR3 DNA follows: TGCGCCAGCAGCCCATTAGGAGGGAAGGGTTACGAGCAGTACTTC. This gives the protein CASSPLGGKGYEQYF.

This rearrangement joins TRBV6-1 to TRBJ2-3; D is unresolved. Germline V gene lookup returns CDR1 MNHNS and CDR2 SASEGT. The CDR3 has 15 residues. Between the trimmed V and J ends, which lost 10 bases and 2 bases, there was a span of 19 bases. CDR3 bases: TGTGCCAACAATGGCGGCAGGCAACCCACAGATACGCAGTATTTT. This encodes CANNGGRQPTDTQYF.

This clonotype was counted many times. The gene calls are TRBV12-3 or TRBV12-4 and TRBJ1-1, with D hard to call. This CDR3 is 12 amino acids long. V lost 5 bases and J lost 5, with 9 bases in between. Here the CDR3 DNA reads TGTGCCAGCAGTCCCCTCTGGACTGAAGCTTTCTTT. Residues: CASSPLWTEAFF.

As regards this clonotype: Relative to the germline gene, one junction end is altered; a read error may explain this. V and J are TRBV5-6 and TRBJ1-5; D is ambiguous. Germline V gene sequence: CDR1 SGHDT, CDR2 YYEEEE. The CDR3 has 14 residues. CDR3 loop: CATSLGFNNQPQHF. The CDR3 nucleotides are TGTGCCACCAGCTTGGGGTTCAACAATCAGCCCCAGCATTTT.

Comments on this clonotype: One end of the junction is discordant with germline, which a read error may explain. The rearrangement joins TRBV4-2 to TRBJ2-3; D not resolved. CDR3 size: 15 residues. Looked up from germline, CDR1 is LGHNA and CDR2 is YNFKEQ. CDR3 bases: TGTGCCAGCAGCCAAGATTTCAGGAAGGAAGATACGCCGTATTTT. It is translated as CASSQDFRKEDTPYF.

This clonotype has a single count. This rearrangement joins TRBV29-1 to TRBJ1-1, with D unclear. The CDR3 is made up of 15 amino acids. In germline, CDR1 is SQVTM, CDR2 ANQGSEA. Written as DNA, the CDR3 is TGCAACGCTTTCCCGGGTTGGGCAATGAACACTGAAGCTTTCTTT. This codes for CNAFPGWAMNTEAFF.

Worth noting for this clonotype: Lacking the conserved final phenylalanine or tryptophan, this CDR3 likely reflects a read error. This chain connects TRBV5-4 to TRBJ1-1; 7 bases are shared with TRBD1. This CDR3 has 15 amino acids. CDR1 SGHNT and CDR2 YYREEE come from the germline V gene (reference sequence). The ends lost 1 base at V and 3 bases at J; junction bases unmatched: 6. The CDR3 nucleotides read TGTGCCAGCAGCTTGCGACAGGGCGGGGACACTGAAGCTTTCCTT. This encodes CASSLRQGGDTEAFL.

Notes on this clonotype: The conserved phenylalanine or tryptophan normally closing the CDR3 is absent here, so this likely arose from a read error. This sequence joins TRBV11-2 and TRBJ2-2, with D possibly TRBD2 on 6 matching bases. V was cut by 2 bases and J by 11 bases, with 24 bases left in between. The germline gives CDR1 SGHAT, CDR2 FQNNGV. The CDR3 contains 17 residues. The CDR3 nucleotides read TGTGCCAGCAGCTTATCATTAGGAGGGGCGAACACGGGAGAGCTGTTTCTT. Amino acid sequence: CASSLSLGGANTGELFL.